Following are 27 T cell receptor beta chains from one sample sequenced in a study of human T cells and chemical hapten exposure. Time point given: healthy volunteer bleed at 6 weeks. The total RNA was obtained from whole blood that was not fractionated. Each CDR3 protein gets one entry after TCRdb re-called the RACE reads with MiXCR. This repertoire shows 65,000 or so distinct CDR3 sequences, approximately 6.2% found once; its top ten account for about 3.4%. Sequenced: whole blood. The source of these receptors is a female donor in good health. Some clones in this sample may be carry-over from other donors' samples.

This clonotype was picked up many times. The J gene is TRBJ2-3, the V gene TRBV11-1, with a tentative D call TRBD1 (5 bases). Germline V CDR1 and CDR2: SGHAT, FQDESV (reference sequence). CDR3 size: 15 residues. Trimming cost V 5 bases and J 4 bases, with 16 bases left between them. This CDR3 is CASSTYGQPPDTQYF. The CDR3 bases are TGTGCCAGCAGCACCTACGGACAACCCCCAGATACGCAGTATTTT. Drawing the rest from reference TRBV11-1 and TRBJ2-3, the complete variable domain is EAEVAQSPRYKITEKSQAVAFWCDPISGHATLYWYRQILGQGPELLVQFQDESVVDDSQLPKDRFSAERLKGVDSTLKIQPAELGDSAMYLCASSTYGQPPDTQYFGPGTRLTVL.

This clonotype was picked up a small number of times. The J gene is TRBJ1-4, the V gene TRBV27; D gene ambiguous. The germline V gene encodes CDR1 MNHEY and CDR2 SMNVEV (reference sequence). V lost 3 bases, J lost 8 bases, and 7 bases lay in between. This CDR3 has 12 amino acids. In nucleotides, the CDR3 is TGTGCCAGCAGTTTTCTAGGGGAAAAACTGTTTTTT. Translating it yields CASSFLGEKLFF.

This clonotype was recorded many times. V usage is TRBV21-1 and J usage is TRBJ1-2; TRBD1 is taken as the D call from the table, unchecked against the DNA. TRBV21-1 is a pseudogene. The CDR3 runs to 12 residues. Written as DNA, the CDR3 is TGTGCCAGCAGCAAACGGGGGGGAGGCTTCGCCTTC. Protein: CASSKRGGGFAF.

This clonotype was seen repeatedly, ten times or more. The V call is TRBV2, the J call TRBJ1-1, with D tentatively TRBD1 (6 bases). CDR3 length: 14 amino acids. The germline CDR1 and CDR2 sequences are SNHLY and FYNNEI. V was pared by 9 bases and J by 4 bases, with 18 bases between. In DNA, the CDR3 is TGTGCCAGAGGACAGAGCCCTCCTGGCACTGAAGCTTTCTTT. Translating it yields CARGQSPPGTEAFF.

This clonotype was observed many times. The V call is TRBV12-3 or TRBV12-4, the J call TRBJ2-1, with D tentatively TRBD2 (6 bases). V was pared by 6 bases and J by 8 bases, with 14 bases between. The CDR3 is 13 residues long. CDR3 in DNA: TGTGCCAGCAGCCTTGGGACGGGGGATGAGCAGTTCTTC. The encoded protein is CASSLGTGDEQFF.

Concerning this clonotype itself: The junction departs from germline at one end; a sequencing error may be responsible. The V call is TRBV6-1, the J call TRBJ2-1, with 12 bases identical to TRBD1. Germline CDR1 and CDR2: MNHNS and SASEGT. This CDR3 has 14 residues. In DNA, the CDR3 is TGTGTCAGCAGTAGGGACAGGGGGCAGGTTGAGCAGTTCTTC. Amino acid sequence: CVSSRDRGQVEQFF.

The J gene is TRBJ1-6, the V gene TRBV30; D may be TRBD1 (5 bases). Germline CDR1 GTSNPN, CDR2 SVGIG (reference sequence). The CDR3 is made up of 15 amino acids. Trimming left V 2 bases short and J 9 bases short, with 17 bases between. The DNA of the CDR3 is TGTGCCTGGAGTTGGGGACCGCGGGCCGGTTCACCCCTCCACTTT. Amino acid sequence: CAWSWGPRAGSPLHF.

This clonotype showed up many times. The chain links TRBV7-2 to TRBJ1-2, with TRBD1 as a possible D gene (5 bases). V lost 0 bases and J 3 bases, leaving 11 bases between the germline ends. The CDR3 spans 15 residues. CDR1 is SGHTA, CDR2 FQGNSA, per germline. The CDR3 region is CASSLAGEIYYGYTF. The CDR3 region has the DNA TGTGCCAGCAGCTTAGCGGGGGAGATATACTATGGCTACACCTTC.

In its sample, this clonotype was seen many times. The chain carries TRBV27 and TRBJ2-5; no clear D. The CDR3 contains 14 residues. Trimming shortened V by 4 bases and J by 5 bases, and 14 bases separated the two germline ends. Germline CDR1 reads MNHEY; CDR2 reads SMNVEV (reference sequence). This CDR3 reads CASSWSPRPETQYF. In DNA, the CDR3 is TGTGCCAGCAGTTGGAGCCCCCGACCGGAGACCCAGTACTTC.

This clonotype has at least ten counts. The V gene is TRBV6-1, the J gene TRBJ2-7, with 8 bases that match TRBD1. The CDR3 extends over 12 amino acids. Germline V gene lookup returns CDR1 MNHNS and CDR2 SASEGT. The V segment lost 11 bases and the J segment 6 bases; nucleotides outside the gene matches: 9. The CDR3 reads CALRDRWFEQYF. The CDR3 bases are TGTGCCTTACGGGACAGGTGGTTCGAGCAGTACTTC.

The rearrangement links TRBV27 to TRBJ1-1; TRBD1 might be the D (5 bases). Germline V gene data show CDR1 as MNHEY and CDR2 as SMNVEV (reference sequence). Trimming took off 5 bases at V and 5 bases at J, with 18 bases between the two ends. The CDR3 length is 15 residues. The CDR3 coding sequence is TGTGCCAGCAGTCTTGCCCGGGGGTCGTGGACTGAAGCTTTCTTT. Encoded protein: CASSLARGSWTEAFF.

This clonotype has at least ten counts. The chain couples TRBV5-1 to TRBJ1-4; no reliable D call. The V gene's germline CDR1 is SGHRS and CDR2 YFSETQ. The CDR3 contains 12 residues. Trimming took off 4 bases at V and 8 bases at J, with 9 bases between the two ends. The CDR3 protein is CASSPDGEKLFF. CDR3 coding DNA: TGCGCCAGCAGCCCGGATGGGGAAAAACTGTTTTTT.

This clonotype has a handful of counts. This chain links TRBV6-2 or TRBV6-3 with TRBJ2-7, with no clear D. The CDR3 has 16 residues. Trimming took off 2 bases at V and 0 bases at J, with 14 bases between the two ends. CDR1 is MNHEY, CDR2 SVGEGT, per germline. The chain's CDR3 is CASSYRASPPSYEQYF. In DNA, the CDR3 is TGTGCCAGCAGTTACCGGGCCTCCCCCCCCTCCTACGAGCAGTACTTC.

This clonotype occurred a few times. V is TRBV27 and J is TRBJ2-7; perhaps TRBD1 as D (5 bases). This CDR3 is 14 amino acids long. V was shortened by 3 bases and J by 6 bases, with 15 bases between the two germline ends. Germline V gene data show CDR1 as MNHEY and CDR2 as SMNVEV (reference sequence). The CDR3 region is CASSFFQGRREQYF. CDR3 sequence (DNA): TGTGCCAGCAGTTTTTTCCAGGGTCGACGCGAGCAGTACTTC.

The sample holds a few counts of this clonotype. The chain recombines TRBV28 with TRBJ2-7; D not certain. CDR3 length: 14 amino acids. Germline lookup yields CDR1 MDHEN and CDR2 SYDVKM. The V end lost 2 bases, the J end lost 2 bases, and 10 bases lay between the germline ends. The CDR3 DNA reads TGTGCCAGCAGTTTAACAAGGCCCCCCTACGAGCAGTACTTC. Its translation is CASSLTRPPYEQYF.

This clonotype was counted ten times or more. DNA of the CDR3: TGTGCCAGCAGCCAGGCCGGACTAGCGGGAGTGAGGCGTTACAATGAGCAGTTCTTC. Translation gives CASSQAGLAGVRRYNEQFF. The rearrangement uses TRBV12-3 or TRBV12-4 and TRBJ2-1, with 13 bases matching TRBD2. The CDR3 is made up of 19 amino acids. J gave up 4 bases and V 6 bases, and 15 bases lay outside the gene matches.

This clonotype occurred many times. This chain uses TRBV12-3 or TRBV12-4 with TRBJ1-5; TRBD1 might be the D (6 bases). V lost 1 base and J lost 7, with 14 bases in between. The CDR3 is 15 amino acids. The CDR3 DNA follows: TGTGCCAGCAGTTTAGGGAGTGGGGGCGGGCAGCCCCAGCATTTT. Amino acid sequence: CASSLGSGGGQPQHF.

V is TRBV7-3 and J is TRBJ2-7; a possible D gene is TRBD1 (6 bases). The CDR3 spans 13 residues. Trimming stripped 2 bases from V and 6 bases from J, with 11 bases between. The germline CDR1 and CDR2 sequences are SGHTA and FQGTGA. For the CDR3, the DNA is TGTGCCAGCAGCTTAGTTGGACAGAGCGAGCAGTACTTC. It specifies CASSLVGQSEQYF.

This clonotype has a count of ten or more. The chain has TRBV30 and TRBJ2-1; 10 bases agree with TRBD2. Germline loops: CDR1 GTSNPN, CDR2 SVGIG (reference sequence). Trimming at V came to 4 bases and at J to 8 bases, leaving 11 bases not matched to a gene. The CDR3 runs 15 residues. The DNA for the CDR3 is TGTGCCTGGATCCCAGCGGGAGGGCCCTCGGATGAGCAGTTCTTC. Protein sequence: CAWIPAGGPSDEQFF.

This rearrangement joins TRBV5-1 to TRBJ2-7; TRBD1 might be the D (5 bases). Germline loops: CDR1 SGHRS, CDR2 YFSETQ. The CDR3 contains 12 residues. V was trimmed by 1 base and J by 5 bases, leaving 7 bases between them. CDR3 amino acids: CASSLIGDEQYF. The DNA for the CDR3 is TGCGCCAGCAGCTTGATAGGGGACGAGCAGTACTTC.

This clonotype has more than one count but fewer than ten. The rearrangement uses TRBV5-5 and TRBJ2-2, with D maybe TRBD1 (6 bases). The CDR3 runs to 18 residues. V lost 0 bases to trimming and J lost 4 bases, with 19 bases between them. CDR1 SGHKS and CDR2 YYEKEE come from the germline V gene (reference sequence). CDR3 sequence reads: CASSLVIGSLRGTGELFF. CDR3 DNA sequence: TGTGCCAGCAGCTTGGTTATTGGAAGTCTCAGGGGCACCGGGGAGCTGTTTTTT.

This clonotype was found many times. The rearrangement uses TRBV28 and TRBJ2-6, with 11 bases fitting TRBD1. CDR3 length: 22 amino acids. Germline CDR1 reads MDHEN; CDR2 reads SYDVKM. V dropped 4 bases and J dropped 0; count of bases not matched to a gene: 17. The CDR3 DNA is TGTGCCAGCAGTTCCCTGCACGGGACAGGGGGGAAGGACAACTCTGGGGCCAACGTCCTGACTTTC. Translation: CASSSLHGTGGKDNSGANVLTF.

This clonotype was counted between two and nine times. The rearrangement joins TRBV7-3 to TRBJ2-1; 8 nucleotides agree with TRBD2. CDR1 SGHTA and CDR2 FQGTGA come from the germline V gene. The CDR3 runs to 15 residues. V shed 3 bases and J 8 bases; nucleotides not matched to a gene: 9. The CDR3 sequence is CASSLGGRQLDEQFF. The DNA for the CDR3 is TGTGCCAGCAGCTTGGGCGGGAGGCAATTAGATGAGCAGTTCTTC.

This clonotype was observed at least ten times. CDR3 bases: TGTGCCAGCAGCCATATAGCGGGAGGGCCGTCCTTCCTTGAGACCCAGTACTTC. It encodes CASSHIAGGPSFLETQYF. This chain joins TRBV28 and TRBJ2-5, with 11 bases aligning to TRBD2. The CDR3 consists of 18 residues. Per germline, CDR1 MDHEN and CDR2 SYDVKM. The trim removed 6 bases at V and 5 bases at J, leaving 17 bases unmatched.

Only a few counts were recorded for this clonotype. The chain links TRBV6-2 or TRBV6-3 to TRBJ2-7; 9 bases are a match to TRBD2. This CDR3 comprises 13 residues. Germline V gene sequence: CDR1 MNHEY, CDR2 SVGEGT. V dropped 8 bases and J dropped 2; count of bases not matched to a gene: 4. The CDR3: CASGTSSTYEQYF. CDR3 coding DNA: TGTGCCAGCGGGACTAGCTCGACCTACGAGCAGTACTTC.

This clonotype has a handful of counts. This chain joins TRBV5-1 and TRBJ1-5; the D is unclear. The CDR3 sequence is 15 residues long. Germline CDR1 is SGHRS and CDR2 is YFSETQ. The V and J ends lost 5 bases and 2 bases respectively, with 14 bases between them. The chain's CDR3 is CASRSDPGGNQPQHF. In nucleotides, the CDR3 is TGCGCCAGCAGAAGCGACCCCGGAGGCAATCAGCCCCAGCATTTT.

This clonotype has a count of ten or more. The chain uses TRBV5-1 and TRBJ2-7, with TRBD1 matching over 8 bases. V lost 3 bases to trimming and J lost 3 bases; unmatched junction nucleotides: 11. Germline V lookup: CDR1 SGHRS, CDR2 YFSETQ. CDR3 size: 16 residues. The CDR3 loop reads CASSSTQDRVRYEQYF. Here the CDR3 DNA reads TGCGCCAGCAGCTCGACCCAGGACAGGGTACGCTACGAGCAGTACTTC.